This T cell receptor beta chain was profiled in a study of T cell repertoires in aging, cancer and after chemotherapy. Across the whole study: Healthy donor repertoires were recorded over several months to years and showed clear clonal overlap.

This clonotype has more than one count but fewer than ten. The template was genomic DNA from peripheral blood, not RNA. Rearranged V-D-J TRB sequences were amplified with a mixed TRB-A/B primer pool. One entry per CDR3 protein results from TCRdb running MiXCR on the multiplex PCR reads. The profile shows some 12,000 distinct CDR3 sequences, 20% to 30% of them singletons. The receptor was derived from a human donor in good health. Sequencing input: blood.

CDR3 region: CASSSQPGPPGGEQYF. The CDR3 coding sequence is TGTGCCAGCAGCTCACAACCGGGACCCCCGGGAGGCGAGCAGTACTTC. The chain employs TRBV7-3 and TRBJ2-7, with TRBD2 identical over 7 bases. V trimming: 4 bases; J trimming: 6 bases; junction bases outside the gene matches: 15. Germline V CDR1 and CDR2: SGHTA, FQGTGA. There are 16 residues in the CDR3.